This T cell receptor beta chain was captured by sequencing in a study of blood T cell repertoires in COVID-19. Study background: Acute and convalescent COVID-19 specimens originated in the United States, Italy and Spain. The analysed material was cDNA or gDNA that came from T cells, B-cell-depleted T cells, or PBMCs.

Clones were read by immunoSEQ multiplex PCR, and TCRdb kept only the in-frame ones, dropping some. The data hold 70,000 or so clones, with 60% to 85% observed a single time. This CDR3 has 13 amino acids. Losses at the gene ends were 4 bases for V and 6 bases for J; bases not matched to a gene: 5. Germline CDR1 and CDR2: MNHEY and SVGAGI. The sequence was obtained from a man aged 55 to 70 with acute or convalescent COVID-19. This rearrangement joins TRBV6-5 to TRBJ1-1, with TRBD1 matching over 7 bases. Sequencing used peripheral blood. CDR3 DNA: TGTGCCAGCAGTTTGACAGGGAGATCTGAAGCTTTCTTT. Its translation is CASSLTGRSEAFF.